These 27 T cell receptor beta chains originate from one sample sequenced in a study of control samples from healthy donors and cancer patients (dated by TCRdb to about 2020). The receptor library was made with the immunoSEQ multiplex PCR assay. The table was pulled from immuneACCESS by TCRdb, which kept in-frame rearrangements only. Such tables lose some clones; where checked, under half of the loss comes from unresolved V genes, and the rest has no known cause. Across this sample there are 95,000 to 100,000 clones, with around 89% seen only once. The ten biggest clones cover approximately 8.3% of the sample. The sequenced material came from blood. The receptors shown here come from a man aged 30 to 39 in good health.

As regards this clone: The same CDR3 also results from other DNA sequences found in this sample. The rearrangement links TRBV28 to TRBJ1-2, with unresolved D. This CDR3 is 14 amino acids long. Germline V lookup: CDR1 MDHEN, CDR2 SYDVKM. V lost 6 bases and J 2 bases, leaving 13 bases between the germline ends. CDR3 in DNA: TGTGCCAGCAGCTCCGGCTCCGCAAACTATGGCTACACCTTC. Translated, it gives CASSSGSANYGYTF.

This rearrangement joins TRBV9 to TRBJ1-1, with a tentative D call TRBD1 (6 bases). Trimming removed 3 bases at V and 4 bases at J, with 13 bases between. Germline CDR1 reads SGDLS; CDR2 reads YYNGEE. The CDR3 length is 14 residues. CDR3 DNA: TGTGCCAGCAGCGAAGAGGGGGGTGGCACTGAAGCTTTCTTT. Protein sequence: CASSEEGGGTEAFF.

This chain links TRBV12-3 or TRBV12-4 with TRBJ1-1; D might be TRBD1 (6 bases). The CDR3 is 13 amino acids. Trimming shortened V by 8 bases and J by 0 bases, and 10 bases separated the two germline ends. In nucleotides, the CDR3 is TGTGCCAGCTCCTGGGGGCTGAACACTGAAGCTTTCTTT. Protein product: CASSWGLNTEAFF.

The chain has TRBV5-4 and TRBJ1-2; D ambiguous. The CDR3 spans 15 residues. V was clipped by 4 bases and J by 4 bases, with 17 bases between them. In germline, CDR1 is SGHNT, CDR2 YYREEE (reference sequence). CDR3 bases: TGTGCCAGCAGCAACCTGAACCTACAAGGCTATGGCTACACCTTC. Its translation is CASSNLNLQGYGYTF. Drawing the rest from reference TRBV5-4 and TRBJ1-2, the complete variable domain is ETGVTQSPTHLIKTRGQQVTLRCSSQSGHNTVSWYQQALGQGPQFIFQYYREEENGRGNFPPRFSGLQFPNYSSELNVNALELDDSALYLCASSNLNLQGYGYTFGSGTRLTVV.

The V and J genes are TRBV19 and TRBJ1-1; the D is unclear. The germline gives CDR1 LNHDA, CDR2 SQIVND (reference sequence). V was cut by 8 bases and J by 4 bases, with 14 bases left in between. The CDR3 runs to 13 residues. CDR3 in DNA: TGTGCCAGTTCCCTGGAAACGGGCACTGAAGCTTTCTTT. Its protein product is CASSLETGTEAFF. The variable domain in full, with the rest retrieved from reference TRBV19 and TRBJ1-1, is DGGITQSPKYLFRKEGQNVTLSCEQNLNHDAMYWYRQDPGQGLRLIYYSQIVNDFQKGDIAEGYSVSREKKESFPLTVTSAQKNPTAFYLCASSLETGTEAFFGQGTRLTVV.

The chain carries TRBV5-6 and TRBJ2-3; D unclear. V shed 4 bases and J shed 7 bases, with 10 bases lying between them. The CDR3 runs to 12 residues. Germline V gene sequence: CDR1 SGHDT, CDR2 YYEEEE. The CDR3 region is CASSPSRNTQYF. The DNA for the CDR3 is TGTGCCAGCAGCCCGTCGCGAAATACGCAGTATTTT.

The J gene is TRBJ1-1, the V gene TRBV7-7; D is undetermined. The V end lost 5 bases, the J end lost 3 bases, and 13 bases lay between the germline ends. The CDR3 consists of 14 residues. CDR1 is SSHAT and CDR2 is FNYEAQ in the germline V gene (reference sequence). CDR3 amino acids: CASSPPSPDTEAFF. CDR3 bases: TGTGCCAGCAGCCCCCCTAGCCCTGACACTGAAGCTTTCTTT.

This chain uses TRBV3-1 (or the pseudogene TRBV3-2) with TRBJ2-2; maybe TRBD1 (5 bases). The CDR3 loop spans 16 amino acids. Trimming took off 2 bases at V and 0 bases at J, with 10 bases between the two ends. Germline V gives CDR1 LGHDT, CDR2 YNNKEL (reference sequence). The CDR3 spells CASSQTSGTNTGELFF. DNA of the CDR3: TGTGCCAGCAGCCAAACGTCAGGGACGAACACCGGGGAGCTGTTTTTT.

The chain recombines TRBV6-2 or TRBV6-3 with TRBJ1-5; weak D call: TRBD1 (6 bases). CDR3 length: 14 residues. V was trimmed by 6 bases and J by 6 bases, leaving 15 bases between them. From germline, CDR1 is MNHEY and CDR2 SVGEGT. The CDR3 region is CASSENRVSQPQHF. CDR3 coding DNA: TGTGCCAGCAGCGAAAACAGGGTATCTCAGCCCCAGCATTTT.

This chain uses TRBV4-1 with TRBJ1-5; D gene ambiguous. The CDR3 spans 15 residues. In germline, CDR1 is MGHRA, CDR2 YSYEKL. Trimming removed 1 base at V and 2 bases at J, with 9 bases between. The CDR3 here is CASSQVSTGNQPQHF. CDR3 bases: TGCGCCAGCAGCCAAGTTTCAACAGGCAATCAGCCCCAGCATTTT.

The rearrangement links TRBV6-5 to TRBJ2-5; no clear D gene. CDR1 is MNHEY and CDR2 is SVGAGI in the germline V gene. The germline V and J ends were trimmed by 2 bases and 5 bases, with 12 bases remaining between them. The CDR3 contains 14 residues. The CDR3 sequence is CASSYGSRSETQYF. CDR3 DNA sequence: TGTGCCAGCAGTTACGGTTCTAGGAGCGAGACCCAGTACTTC.

The gene calls are TRBV14 and TRBJ1-3; D is unclear. V gave up 1 base and J gave up 4 bases, with 14 bases separating them. This CDR3 has 16 residues. Germline V gene sequence: CDR1 SGHDN, CDR2 FVKESK. The CDR3 sequence: CASSQGLSQAGNTIYF. As DNA, the CDR3 is TGTGCCAGCAGCCAAGGACTAAGCCAGGCCGGAAACACCATATATTTT.

This clone was picked up one time. J is TRBJ1-6 and V is TRBV7-3; D possibly corresponds to TRBD1 (6 bases). The CDR3 runs to 17 residues. Germline V CDR1 and CDR2: SGHTA, FQGTGA. V gave up 5 bases and J gave up 8 bases, with 22 bases separating them. CDR3 in DNA: TGTGCCAGCAGCCCAAAATTACGGGGGCTCGGTGATTCACCCCTCCACTTT. It translates to CASSPKLRGLGDSPLHF. The variable domain in full, completed from reference TRBV7-3 and TRBJ1-6, reads GAGVSQTPSNKVTEKGKYVELRCDPISGHTALYWYRQSLGQGPEFLIYFQGTGAADDSGLPNDRFFAVRPEGSVSTLKIQRTERGDSAVYLCASSPKLRGLGDSPLHFGNGTRLTVT.

V gene TRBV21-1 combines with J gene TRBJ2-3; the D call in the table, TRBD2, was not verified against the DNA. TRBV21-1 represents a pseudogene. This CDR3 spans 17 amino acids. The CDR3 loop reads CASSKITSGRNTDTQYF. The CDR3 coding sequence is TGTGCCAGCAGCAAAATAACCAGCGGGAGGAACACAGATACGCAGTATTTT.

V usage is TRBV7-8 and J usage is TRBJ1-2; 7 bases match TRBD1. In germline, CDR1 is SGHVS, CDR2 FQNEAQ. This CDR3 spans 16 amino acids. With V trimmed by 0 bases and J by 8 bases, 12 bases remained unmatched. In DNA, the CDR3 is TGTGCCAGCAGCTTAGCATTCATTACAGGGGAGGGAGGCTACACCTTC. Its protein product is CASSLAFITGEGGYTF.

The chain is built from TRBV6-2 or TRBV6-3 and TRBJ1-5, with 8 bases fitting TRBD1. Germline loops: CDR1 MNHEY, CDR2 SVGEGT. V shed 6 bases and J 4 bases; nucleotides not matched to a gene: 5. The CDR3 has 14 amino acids. The CDR3, as DNA: TGTGCCAGCAGCTCGACAGGGGCAAATCAGCCCCAGCATTTT. It encodes CASSSTGANQPQHF.

This chain uses TRBV30 with TRBJ1-6; tentatively, D is TRBD1 (6 bases). The CDR3 has 13 amino acids. V was cut by 4 bases and J by 5 bases, with 9 bases left in between. CDR1 GTSNPN and CDR2 SVGIG come from the germline V gene (reference sequence). The CDR3 reads CAWTRTDNSPLHF. DNA for the CDR3: TGTGCCTGGACAAGGACAGATAATTCACCCCTCCACTTT.

This clone was counted a single time. In nucleotides, the CDR3 is TGTGCCAGCAGTGTGTCGGGCGGGGTCCCCTACGAGCAGTACTTC. Translating gives CASSVSGGVPYEQYF. V usage is TRBV2 and J usage is TRBJ2-7, with D tentatively TRBD2 (6 bases). V lost 4 bases, J lost 2 bases, and 15 bases lay in between. Germline values: CDR1 SNHLY, CDR2 FYNNEI. The CDR3 length is 15 residues. The full variable domain, its missing parts supplied by reference TRBV2 and TRBJ2-7, is EPEVTQTPSHQVTQMGQEVILRCVPISNHLYFYWYRQILGQKVEFLVSFYNNEISEKSEIFDDQFSVERPDGSNFTLKIRSTKLEDSAMYFCASSVSGGVPYEQYFGPGTRLTVT.

CDR3 DNA: TGTGCCAGCAGCCCTATTTCAGGGACTGCGACCTACGAGCAGTACTTC. This codes for CASSPISGTATYEQYF. V usage is TRBV3-1 (or the pseudogene TRBV3-2) and J usage is TRBJ2-7; D might be TRBD2 (6 bases). Germline V gene lookup returns CDR1 LGHDT and CDR2 YNNKEL (reference sequence). This CDR3 comprises 16 residues. The V and J ends lost 4 bases and 2 bases respectively, with 18 bases between them.

This rearrangement joins TRBV29-1 to TRBJ2-2; D not certain. Germline CDR1 and CDR2: SQVTM and ANQGSEA. V gave up 1 base and J gave up 6 bases, with 12 bases separating them. The CDR3 totals 14 residues. CDR3 amino acids: CSVEGSPVPGELFF. The CDR3 nucleotides are TGCAGCGTTGAAGGAAGCCCGGTTCCCGGGGAGCTGTTTTTT.

V gene TRBV5-4 combines with J gene TRBJ1-3; D is undetermined. CDR3 length: 15 residues. In germline, CDR1 is SGHNT, CDR2 YYREEE (reference sequence). Trimming took 0 bases from V and 0 from J, leaving 7 bases between them. CDR3 sequence (DNA): TGTGCCAGCAGCTTGGGTGATCACTCTGGAAACACCATATATTTT. Residues: CASSLGDHSGNTIYF.

This chain joins TRBV9 and TRBJ2-5, with 10 bases lining up with TRBD1. Looked up from germline, CDR1 is SGDLS and CDR2 is YYNGEE. CDR3 length: 17 residues. V gave up 0 bases and J gave up 1 base; unmatched junction bases: 6. CDR3 DNA: TGTGCCAGCAGCGTAGGGTTGGGGACAGGGGCCCAAGAGACCCAGTACTTC. It translates to CASSVGLGTGAQETQYF.

This sequence joins TRBV23-1 and TRBJ2-7, with 9 bases matching TRBD2. TRBV23-1 carries the ORF label, with uncertain function. This CDR3 is 15 amino acids long. Unmatched junction bases numbered 5, after V lost 3 bases and J lost 2 bases. CDR3 in DNA: TGCGCCAGCAGTCAGGTAGCGGGAGAAACCTACGAGCAGTACTTC. It specifies CASSQVAGETYEQYF.

The V and J genes are TRBV5-6 and TRBJ2-4, with TRBD2 as a possible D gene (7 bases). The CDR3 runs 16 residues. V lost 1 base and J lost 15, with 26 bases in between. In germline, CDR1 is SGHDT, CDR2 YYEEEE. CDR3 loop: CASSLYGEGVLPNPYF. The CDR3, as DNA: TGTGCCAGCAGCTTGTATGGGGAGGGGGTCCTCCCAAACCCGTACTTC.

V and J are TRBV5-1 and TRBJ2-1; D remains unclear. With 0 bases removed from V and 5 bases from J, the gap between germline ends came to 12 bases. This CDR3 has 15 residues. Per the germline V gene, CDR1 is SGHRS and CDR2 is YFSETQ. CDR3 in DNA: TGCGCCAGCAGCTTGGATACACGGAGAAACAATGAGCAGTTCTTC. Translating gives CASSLDTRRNNEQFF.

This clone was found a few times. V usage is TRBV6-5 and J usage is TRBJ2-2; tentatively, D is TRBD1 or TRBD2 (5 bases each). CDR3 size: 14 residues. In germline, CDR1 is MNHEY, CDR2 SVGAGI. Deletions cut 4 bases from V and 6 bases from J, with 12 bases between. CDR3 amino acids: CASSWGTSAGELFF. CDR3 DNA sequence: TGTGCCAGCAGTTGGGGGACCTCGGCCGGGGAGCTGTTTTTT.

The chain uses TRBV13 and TRBJ1-1, with no clear D. This CDR3 is 13 amino acids long. V was clipped by 7 bases and J by 5 bases, with 14 bases between them. Germline V gives CDR1 PRHDT, CDR2 FYEKMQ (reference sequence). CDR3 in DNA: TGTGCCAGCAAAATGGGCCTGGTGACTGAAGCTTTCTTT. It codes for CASKMGLVTEAFF.